In this sample, the clone carrying this T cell receptor beta chain turned up many times. TCRdb fed the 5' RACE reads into MiXCR, producing one record per CDR3 protein. The sample records 400,000 to 650,000 distinct CDR3 sequences, roughly 22% being singletons. The data are from a study of T cells after yellow fever vaccination. Trimming stripped 8 bases from V and 6 bases from J, with 12 bases between. The CDR3 runs 12 residues. Germline V gives CDR1 SGHAT, CDR2 FQNNGV. This chain joins TRBV11-2 and TRBJ2-3; the D gene is possibly TRBD2 (5 bases). Source: PBMCs, taken 21 days after the first yellow fever vaccination. This sequence was found in a man aged 18 to 30 who received the YFV17D yellow fever vaccine. In nucleotides, the CDR3 is TGTGCCAGCTGCTCCGGCGGGGATACGCAGTATTTT. Translated, it gives CASCSGGDTQYF.